The sequence of this T cell receptor (beta chain) was determined in a study of control samples from healthy donors and cancer patients (dated by TCRdb to about 2020). Comment on this clone: Its antigen has not been determined. No much larger clone is present one base from it, and per-base qualities are unavailable.

Libraries were constructed by the immunoSEQ multiplex PCR assay. What TCRdb holds here is the immuneACCESS table cut down to in-frame rearrangements. Part of the clones is not present; checked against another copy, under half of the missing clones reflect an unresolved V gene, and the others are unexplained. This sample comprises 100,000 to 150,000 clones, just under 95% of them detected only once. Of the sample, 5.5% is held by the ten largest clones. The V end loses 7 bases and the J end loses 2 bases, and a stretch of 15 bases separates them. The germline V gene sets CDR1 to MNHEY and CDR2 to SVGAGI. The CDR3 has 15 amino acids, counting the end cysteine and phenylalanine. The kept DNA is CDR3 alone, 45 bases in frame from the first base.

The TCR was taken from a man aged 18 to 30 in good health. Sequencing was done on a sample of blood. The chain joins TRBV6-5 to TRBJ2-1; the D segment could be TRBD2, given 5 matching bases. The sequence in DNA is TGTGCCAGCACTCGGGATGGTCCCACCTACAATGAGCAGTTCTTC. Its protein product is CASTRDGPTYNEQFF.